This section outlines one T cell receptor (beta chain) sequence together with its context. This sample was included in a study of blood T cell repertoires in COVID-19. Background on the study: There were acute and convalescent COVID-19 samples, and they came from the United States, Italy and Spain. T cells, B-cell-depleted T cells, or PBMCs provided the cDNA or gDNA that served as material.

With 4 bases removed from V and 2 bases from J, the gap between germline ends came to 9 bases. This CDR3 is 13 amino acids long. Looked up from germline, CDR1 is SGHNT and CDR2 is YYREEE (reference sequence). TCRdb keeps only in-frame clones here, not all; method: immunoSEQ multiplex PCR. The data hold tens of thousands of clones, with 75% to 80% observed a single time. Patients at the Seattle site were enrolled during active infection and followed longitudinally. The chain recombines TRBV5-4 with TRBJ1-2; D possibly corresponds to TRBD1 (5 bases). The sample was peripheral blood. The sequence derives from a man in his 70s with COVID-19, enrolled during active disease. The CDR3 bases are TGTGCCAGCAGCAATCAGGGAAACTATGGCTACACCTTC. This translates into CASSNQGNYGYTF.